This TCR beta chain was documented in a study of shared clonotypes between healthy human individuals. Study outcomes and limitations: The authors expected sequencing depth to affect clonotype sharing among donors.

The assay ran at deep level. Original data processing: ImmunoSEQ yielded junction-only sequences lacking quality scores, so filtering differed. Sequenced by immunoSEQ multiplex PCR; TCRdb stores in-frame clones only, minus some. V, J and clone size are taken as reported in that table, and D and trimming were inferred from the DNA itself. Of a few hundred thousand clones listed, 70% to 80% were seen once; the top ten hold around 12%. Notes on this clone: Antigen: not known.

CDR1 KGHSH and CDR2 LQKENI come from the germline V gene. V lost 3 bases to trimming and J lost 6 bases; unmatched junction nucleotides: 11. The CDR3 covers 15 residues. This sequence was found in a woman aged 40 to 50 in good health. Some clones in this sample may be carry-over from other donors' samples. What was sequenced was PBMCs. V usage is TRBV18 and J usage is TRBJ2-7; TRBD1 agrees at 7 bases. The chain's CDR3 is CASSPGQAGLGEQYF. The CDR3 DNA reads TGTGCCAGCTCACCCGGACAGGCTGGTCTGGGCGAGCAGTACTTC.